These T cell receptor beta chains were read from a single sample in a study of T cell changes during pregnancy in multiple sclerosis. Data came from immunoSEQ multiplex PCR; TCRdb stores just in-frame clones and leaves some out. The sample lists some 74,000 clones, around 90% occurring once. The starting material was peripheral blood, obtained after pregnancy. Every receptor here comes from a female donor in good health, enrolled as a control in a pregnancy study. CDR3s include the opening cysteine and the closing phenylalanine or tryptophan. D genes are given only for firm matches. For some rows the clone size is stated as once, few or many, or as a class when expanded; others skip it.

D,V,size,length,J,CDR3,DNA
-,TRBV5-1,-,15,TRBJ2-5,CASSSGTNPQETQYF,TGCGCCAGCAGCAGCGGGACAAACCCCCAAGAGACCCAGTACTTC
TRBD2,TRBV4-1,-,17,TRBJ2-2,CASSTPRRGADTGELFF,TGCGCCAGCAGCACCCCCCGGCGGGGGGCGGACACCGGGGAGCTGTTTTTT
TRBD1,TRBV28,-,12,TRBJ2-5,CASRTGGETQYF,TGTGCCAGCAGAACAGGGGGGGAGACCCAGTACTTC
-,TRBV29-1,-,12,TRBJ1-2,CSVDDSNYGYTF,TGCAGCGTAGATGACAGTAACTATGGCTACACCTTC
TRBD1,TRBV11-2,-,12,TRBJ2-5,CASSLDRDAQYF,TGTGCCAGCAGCTTGGACAGGGACGCCCAGTACTTC
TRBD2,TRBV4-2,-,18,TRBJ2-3,CASSPRTSGGAGTDTQYF,TGTGCCAGCAGCCCTCGGACTAGCGGGGGGGCTGGCACAGATACGCAGTATTTT
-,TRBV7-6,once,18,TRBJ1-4,CASSLLPNRVVANEKLFF,TGTGCCAGCAGCTTACTACCTAACAGGGTAGTAGCTAATGAAAAACTGTTTTTT
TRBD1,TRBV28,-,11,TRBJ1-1,CASTGGQGTFF,TGTGCCAGCACAGGGGGACAGGGGACTTTCTTT
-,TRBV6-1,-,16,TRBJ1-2,CASSETTGFRIYGYTF,TGTGCCAGCAGTGAAACTACAGGGTTTCGGATCTATGGCTACACCTTC
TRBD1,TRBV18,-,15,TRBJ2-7,CASSSPPGGSDEQYF,TGTGCCAGCTCATCACCCCCAGGGGGCTCGGACGAGCAGTACTTC
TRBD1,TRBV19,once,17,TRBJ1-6,CASSRPGQGSGNSPLHF,TGTGCCAGTAGCCGCCCGGGACAGGGGTCCGGGAATTCACCCCTCCACTTT
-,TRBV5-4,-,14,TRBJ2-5,CASTLEGGAAAQYF,TGTGCCAGCACCTTGGAAGGGGGGGCCGCGGCCCAGTACTTC
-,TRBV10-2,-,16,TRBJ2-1,CASSESSGGLSNEQFF,TGCGCCAGCAGTGAGTCGTCGGGGGGCTTGTCGAATGAGCAGTTCTTC
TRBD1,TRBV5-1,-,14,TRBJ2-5,CASSSTGGVKTQYF,TGCGCCAGCAGCTCTACAGGGGGCGTAAAGACCCAGTACTTC
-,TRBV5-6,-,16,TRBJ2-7,CASSHPRSGLSIEQYF,TGTGCCAGCAGCCATCCTAGATCCGGGTTATCGATCGAGCAGTACTTC
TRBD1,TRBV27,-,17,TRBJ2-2,CASSLWTGALNTGELFF,TGTGCCAGCAGTTTATGGACAGGGGCCCTGAACACCGGGGAGCTGTTTTTT
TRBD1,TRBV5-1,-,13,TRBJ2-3,CASSPGQADTQYF,TGCGCCAGCAGCCCAGGACAGGCAGATACGCAGTATTTT
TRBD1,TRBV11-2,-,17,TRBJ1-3,CASSSGTGALSGNTIYF,TGTGCCAGCAGCTCGGGGACAGGGGCCCTCTCTGGAAACACCATATATTTT
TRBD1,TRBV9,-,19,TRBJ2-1,CASSDPSGTGLSSYNEQFF,TGTGCCAGCAGCGACCCGTCCGGGACAGGGTTAAGTTCCTACAATGAGCAGTTCTTC
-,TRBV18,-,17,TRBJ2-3,CASSPGLGLKATDTQYF,TGTGCCAGCTCACCAGGTTTAGGACTAAAGGCAACAGATACGCAGTATTTT
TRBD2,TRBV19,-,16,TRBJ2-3,CASSIDQSGETDTQYF,TGTGCCAGTAGTATAGATCAGAGCGGGGAGACAGATACGCAGTATTTT
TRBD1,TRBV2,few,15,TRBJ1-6,CASSVDRGHNSPLHF,TGTGCCAGCAGTGTGGACAGGGGCCATAATTCACCCCTCCACTTT
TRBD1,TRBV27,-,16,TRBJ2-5,CASSSTQTGWEETQYF,TGTGCCAGCAGTTCCACTCAGACAGGGTGGGAAGAGACCCAGTACTTC
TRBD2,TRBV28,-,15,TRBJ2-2,CASTWGGVDTGELFF,TGTGCCAGCACCTGGGGAGGGGTAGACACCGGGGAGCTGTTTTTT
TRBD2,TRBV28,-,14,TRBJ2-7,CASSVGGDSYEQYF,TGTGCCAGCAGTGTCGGGGGGGACTCCTACGAGCAGTACTTC
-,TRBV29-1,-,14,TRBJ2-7,CSDPRQVSSYEQYF,TGCAGCGACCCAAGACAGGTTAGCTCCTACGAGCAGTACTTC
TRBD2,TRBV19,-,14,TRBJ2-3,CASKELAGVDTQYF,TGTGCCAGTAAAGAACTAGCGGGAGTAGATACGCAGTATTTT
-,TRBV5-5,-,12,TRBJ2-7,CASSKTEYEQYF,TGTGCCAGCAGCAAGACAGAGTACGAGCAGTACTTC
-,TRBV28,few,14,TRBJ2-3,CASSLYVAVDTQYF,TGTGCCAGCAGTCTATATGTAGCGGTTGATACGCAGTATTTT
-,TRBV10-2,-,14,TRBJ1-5,CASSESGANQPQHF,TGCGCCAGCAGTGAGTCGGGGGCGAATCAGCCCCAGCATTTT
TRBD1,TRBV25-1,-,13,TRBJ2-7,CASNKGGKNEQYF,TGTGCCAGCAATAAAGGGGGCAAAAACGAGCAGTACTTC